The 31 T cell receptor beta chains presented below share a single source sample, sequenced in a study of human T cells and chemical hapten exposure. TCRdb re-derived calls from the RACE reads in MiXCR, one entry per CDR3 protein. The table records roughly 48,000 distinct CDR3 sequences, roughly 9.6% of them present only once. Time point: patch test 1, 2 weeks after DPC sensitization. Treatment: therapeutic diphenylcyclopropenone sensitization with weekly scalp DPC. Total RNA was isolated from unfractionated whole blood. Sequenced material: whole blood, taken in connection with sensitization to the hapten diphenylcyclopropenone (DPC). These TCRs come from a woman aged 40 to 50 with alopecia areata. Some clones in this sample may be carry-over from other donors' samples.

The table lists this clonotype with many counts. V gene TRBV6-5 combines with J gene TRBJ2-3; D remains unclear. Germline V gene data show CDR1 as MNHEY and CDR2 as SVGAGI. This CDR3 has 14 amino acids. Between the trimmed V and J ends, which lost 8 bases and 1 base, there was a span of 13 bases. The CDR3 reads CASRQGARTDTQYF. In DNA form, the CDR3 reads TGTGCCAGCCGTCAAGGAGCTCGCACAGATACGCAGTATTTT.

The CDR3 loop reads CSARVVQGASPLHF. The CDR3 region has the DNA TGCAGTGCTAGAGTAGTACAGGGAGCCTCACCCCTCCACTTT. The chain couples TRBV20-1 to TRBJ1-6; tentative D call: TRBD1 (6 bases). The CDR3 is 14 amino acids. V was clipped by 1 base and J by 10 bases, with 14 bases between them. Per the germline V gene, CDR1 is DFQATT and CDR2 is SNEGSKA (reference sequence).

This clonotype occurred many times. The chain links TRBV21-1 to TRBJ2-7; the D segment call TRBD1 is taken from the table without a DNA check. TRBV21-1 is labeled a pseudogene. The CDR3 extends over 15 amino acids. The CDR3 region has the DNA TGTGCCAGCAGAACCGAGGGGACAGGGACCTACGAGCAGTACTTC. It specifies CASRTEGTGTYEQYF.

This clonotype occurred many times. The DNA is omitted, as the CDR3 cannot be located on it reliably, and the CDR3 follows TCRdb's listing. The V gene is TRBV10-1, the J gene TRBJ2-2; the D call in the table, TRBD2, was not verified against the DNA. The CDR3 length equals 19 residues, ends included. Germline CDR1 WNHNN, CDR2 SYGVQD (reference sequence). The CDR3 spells CASTPGTSGSHRTPGSCFF.

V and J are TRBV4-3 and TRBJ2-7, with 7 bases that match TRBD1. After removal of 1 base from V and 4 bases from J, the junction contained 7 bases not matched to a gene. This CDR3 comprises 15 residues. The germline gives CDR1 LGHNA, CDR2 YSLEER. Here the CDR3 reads CASSQGAGGGYEQYF. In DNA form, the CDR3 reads TGCGCCAGCAGCCAAGGGGCAGGGGGTGGGTACGAGCAGTACTTC.

Written as DNA, the CDR3 is TGTGCCACCCACCTCTCTAGCACAGATACGCAGTATTTT. Translation: CATHLSSTDTQYF. The chain joins TRBV12-3 or TRBV12-4 to TRBJ2-3, with D unresolved. Trimming removed 10 bases at V and 0 bases at J, with 11 bases between. This CDR3 region has 13 residues.

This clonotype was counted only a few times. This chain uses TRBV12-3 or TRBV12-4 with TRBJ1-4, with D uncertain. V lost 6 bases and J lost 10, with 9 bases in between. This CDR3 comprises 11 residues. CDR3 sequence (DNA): TGTGCCAGCAGCGAAGGCGGAAAACTGTTTTTT. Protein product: CASSEGGKLFF.

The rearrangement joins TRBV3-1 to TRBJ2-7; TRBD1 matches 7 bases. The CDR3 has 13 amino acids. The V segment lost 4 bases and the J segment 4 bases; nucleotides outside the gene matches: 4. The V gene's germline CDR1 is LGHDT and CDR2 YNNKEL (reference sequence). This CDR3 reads CASSPRQGYEQYF. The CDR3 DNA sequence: TGTGCCAGCAGCCCCAGACAGGGTTACGAGCAGTACTTC.

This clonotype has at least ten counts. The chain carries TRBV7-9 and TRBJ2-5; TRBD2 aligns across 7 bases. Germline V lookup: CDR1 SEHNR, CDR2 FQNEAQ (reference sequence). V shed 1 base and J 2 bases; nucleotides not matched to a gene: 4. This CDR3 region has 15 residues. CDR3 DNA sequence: TGTGCCAGCAGCTTAGGAGCGGGGAATCAAGAGACCCAGTACTTC. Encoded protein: CASSLGAGNQETQYF.

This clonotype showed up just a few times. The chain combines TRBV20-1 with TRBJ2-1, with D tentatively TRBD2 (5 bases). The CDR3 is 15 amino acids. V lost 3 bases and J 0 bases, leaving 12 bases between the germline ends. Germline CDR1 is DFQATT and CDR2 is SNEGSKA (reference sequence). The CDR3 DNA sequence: TGCAGTGCTAGGGGAGTAGCCGGCTCCTACAATGAGCAGTTCTTC. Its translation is CSARGVAGSYNEQFF.

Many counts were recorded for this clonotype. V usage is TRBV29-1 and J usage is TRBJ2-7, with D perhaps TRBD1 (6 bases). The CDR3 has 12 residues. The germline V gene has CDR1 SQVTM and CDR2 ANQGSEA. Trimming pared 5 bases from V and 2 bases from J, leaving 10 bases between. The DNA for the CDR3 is TGCAGCGTTCGGACAGATACCTACGAGCAGTACTTC. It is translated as CSVRTDTYEQYF.

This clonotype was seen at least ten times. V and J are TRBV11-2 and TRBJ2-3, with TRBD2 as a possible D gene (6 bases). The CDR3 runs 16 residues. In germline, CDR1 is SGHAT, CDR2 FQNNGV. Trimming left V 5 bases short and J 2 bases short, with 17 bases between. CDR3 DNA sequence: TGTGCCAGCAGCCGGGGACTCCGGGACTTCACAGATACGCAGTATTTT. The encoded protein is CASSRGLRDFTDTQYF.

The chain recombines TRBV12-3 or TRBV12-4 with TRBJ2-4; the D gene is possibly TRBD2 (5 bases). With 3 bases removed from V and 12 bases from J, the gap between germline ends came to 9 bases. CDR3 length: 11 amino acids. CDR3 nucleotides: TGTGCCAGCAGTTTGGGGAGACCTCAGTACTTC. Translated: CASSLGRPQYF.

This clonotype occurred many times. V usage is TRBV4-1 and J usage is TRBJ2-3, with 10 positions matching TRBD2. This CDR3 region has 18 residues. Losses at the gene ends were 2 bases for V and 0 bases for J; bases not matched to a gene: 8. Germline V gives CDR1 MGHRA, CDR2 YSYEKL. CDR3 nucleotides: TGCGCCAGCAGCCAATCTAGGACTAGCGGAACTAGCACAGATACGCAGTATTTT. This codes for CASSQSRTSGTSTDTQYF.

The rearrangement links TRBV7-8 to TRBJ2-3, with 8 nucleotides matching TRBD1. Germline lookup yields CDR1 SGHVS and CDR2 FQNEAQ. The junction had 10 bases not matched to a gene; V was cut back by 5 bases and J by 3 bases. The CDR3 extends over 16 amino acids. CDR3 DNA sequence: TGTGCCAGCAGCATTAGGACAGGGCGGGGTACAGATACGCAGTATTTT. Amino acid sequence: CASSIRTGRGTDTQYF. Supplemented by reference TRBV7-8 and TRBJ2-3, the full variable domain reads GAGVSQSPRYKVAKRGQDVALRCDPISGHVSLFWYQQALGQGPEFLTYFQNEAQLDKSGLPSDRFFAERPEGSVSTLKIQRTQQEDSAVYLCASSIRTGRGTDTQYFGPGTRLTVL.

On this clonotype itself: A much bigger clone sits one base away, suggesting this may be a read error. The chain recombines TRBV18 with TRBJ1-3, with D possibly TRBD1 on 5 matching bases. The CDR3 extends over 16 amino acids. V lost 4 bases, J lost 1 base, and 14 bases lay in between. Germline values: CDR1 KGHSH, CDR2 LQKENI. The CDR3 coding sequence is TGTGCCAGCTCACTAGAGACAGCCTCTTCTGGAAACACCATATATTTT. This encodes CASSLETASSGNTIYF.

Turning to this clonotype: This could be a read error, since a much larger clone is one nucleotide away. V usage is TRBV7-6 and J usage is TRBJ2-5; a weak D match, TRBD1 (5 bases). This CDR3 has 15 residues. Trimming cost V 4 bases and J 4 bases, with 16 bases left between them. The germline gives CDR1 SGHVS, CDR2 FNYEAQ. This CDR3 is CASSSPTPGSETQYF. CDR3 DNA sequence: TGTGCCAGCAGCTCACCGACCCCAGGGTCAGAGACCCAGTACTTC. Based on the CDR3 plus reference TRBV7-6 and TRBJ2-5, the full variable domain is GAGVSQSPRYKVTKRGQDVALRCDPISGHVSLYWYRQALGQGPEFLTYFNYEAQQDKSGLPNDRFSAERPEGSISTLTIQRTEQRDSAMYRCASSSPTPGSETQYFGPGTRLLVL.

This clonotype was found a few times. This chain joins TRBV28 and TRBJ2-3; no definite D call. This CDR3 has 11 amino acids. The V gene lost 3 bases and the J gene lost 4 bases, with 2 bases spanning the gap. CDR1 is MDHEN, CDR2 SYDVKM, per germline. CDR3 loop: CASSFADTQYF. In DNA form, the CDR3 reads TGTGCCAGCAGTTTTGCAGATACGCAGTATTTT.

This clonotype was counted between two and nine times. The CDR3 bases are TGTGCCAGCAGCGCGCCCCAGGGGGCGGGGGATGAGCAGTTCTTC. It yields the protein CASSAPQGAGDEQFF. The genes are TRBV7-8 and TRBJ2-1; the D gene is possibly TRBD1 (8 bases). V gave up 5 bases and J gave up 8 bases, with 19 bases separating them. The germline gives CDR1 SGHVS, CDR2 FQNEAQ. The CDR3 is 15 amino acids.

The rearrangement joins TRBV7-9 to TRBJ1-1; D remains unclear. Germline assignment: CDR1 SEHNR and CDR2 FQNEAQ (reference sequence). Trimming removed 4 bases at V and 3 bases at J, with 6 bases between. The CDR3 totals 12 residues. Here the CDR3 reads CASSSAYTEAFF. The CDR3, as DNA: TGTGCCAGCAGCTCAGCATACACTGAAGCTTTCTTT.

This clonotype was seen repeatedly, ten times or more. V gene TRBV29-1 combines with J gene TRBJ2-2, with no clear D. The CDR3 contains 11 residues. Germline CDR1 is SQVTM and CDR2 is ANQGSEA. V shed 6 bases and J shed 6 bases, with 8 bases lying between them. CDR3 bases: TGCAGCGTCTCCCGACCCGGGGAGCTGTTTTTT. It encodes CSVSRPGELFF.

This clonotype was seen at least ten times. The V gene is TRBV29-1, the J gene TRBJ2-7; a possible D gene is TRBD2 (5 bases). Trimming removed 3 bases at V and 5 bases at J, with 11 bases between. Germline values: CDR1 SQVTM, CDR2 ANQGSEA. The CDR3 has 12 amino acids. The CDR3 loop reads CSVDALGDEQYF. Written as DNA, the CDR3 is TGCAGCGTTGACGCCCTGGGAGACGAGCAGTACTTC.

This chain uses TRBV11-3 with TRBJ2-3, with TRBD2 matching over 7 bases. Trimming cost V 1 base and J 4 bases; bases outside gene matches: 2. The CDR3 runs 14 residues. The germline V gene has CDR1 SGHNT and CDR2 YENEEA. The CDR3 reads CASSLAAGADTQYF. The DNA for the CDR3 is TGTGCCAGCAGCTTAGCGGCGGGGGCAGATACGCAGTATTTT.

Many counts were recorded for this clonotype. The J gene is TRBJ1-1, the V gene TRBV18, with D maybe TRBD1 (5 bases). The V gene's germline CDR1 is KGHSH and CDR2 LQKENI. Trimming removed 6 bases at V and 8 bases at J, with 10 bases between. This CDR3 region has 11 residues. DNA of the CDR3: TGTGCCAGCTCGCGGGGCTACGAAGCTTTCTTT. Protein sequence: CASSRGYEAFF.

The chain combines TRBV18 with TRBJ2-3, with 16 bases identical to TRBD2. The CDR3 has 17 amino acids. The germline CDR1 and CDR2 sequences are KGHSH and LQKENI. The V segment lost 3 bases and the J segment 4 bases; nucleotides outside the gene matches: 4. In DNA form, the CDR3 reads TGTGCCAGCTCACCCGGGACTAGCGGGAGGGGGGCAGATACGCAGTATTTT. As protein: CASSPGTSGRGADTQYF.

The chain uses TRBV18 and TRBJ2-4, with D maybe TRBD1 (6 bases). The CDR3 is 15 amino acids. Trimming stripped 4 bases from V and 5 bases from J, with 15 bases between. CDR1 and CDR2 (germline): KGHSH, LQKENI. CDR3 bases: TGTGCCAGCTCACTCTCATCAGGGGTGCAAAACATTCAGTACTTC. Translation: CASSLSSGVQNIQYF.

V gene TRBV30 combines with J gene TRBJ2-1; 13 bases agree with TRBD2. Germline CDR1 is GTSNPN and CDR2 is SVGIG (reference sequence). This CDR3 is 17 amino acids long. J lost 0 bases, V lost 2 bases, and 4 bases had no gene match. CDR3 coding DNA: TGTGCCTGGAGTACCGGGACTAGCGGGATCTCCTACAATGAGCAGTTCTTC. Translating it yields CAWSTGTSGISYNEQFF.

Written as DNA, the CDR3 is TGTGCCAGCAGCAAACAGGGGGGCAATCAGCCCCAGCATTTT. This codes for CASSKQGGNQPQHF. The chain couples TRBV9 to TRBJ1-5; 8 bases map to TRBD1. Germline V gene lookup returns CDR1 SGDLS and CDR2 YYNGEE. With V trimmed by 4 bases and J by 2 bases, 2 bases remained unmatched. The CDR3 contains 14 residues.

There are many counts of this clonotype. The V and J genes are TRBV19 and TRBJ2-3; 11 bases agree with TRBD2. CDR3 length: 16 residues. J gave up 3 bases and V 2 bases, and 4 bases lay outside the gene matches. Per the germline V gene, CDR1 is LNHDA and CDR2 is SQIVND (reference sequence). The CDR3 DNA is TGTGCCAGTAGTATAACTAGCGGGGGTACGACAGATACGCAGTATTTT. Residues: CASSITSGGTTDTQYF.

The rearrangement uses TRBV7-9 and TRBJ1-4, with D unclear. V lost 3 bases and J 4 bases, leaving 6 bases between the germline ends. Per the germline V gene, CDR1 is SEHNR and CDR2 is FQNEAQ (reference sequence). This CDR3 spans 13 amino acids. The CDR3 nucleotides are TGTGCCAGCAGCTTGGGGAGTAATGAAAAACTGTTTTTT. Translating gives CASSLGSNEKLFF.

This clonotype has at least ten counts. CDR3 DNA sequence: TGTGCCAGCTCACCGGGACAGCGGAACACTGAAGCTTTCTTT. Its translation is CASSPGQRNTEAFF. The genes are TRBV18 and TRBJ1-1, with TRBD1 matching over 7 bases. The V gene's germline CDR1 is KGHSH and CDR2 LQKENI. V dropped 3 bases and J dropped 1; count of bases not matched to a gene: 2. The CDR3 has 14 residues.